This TCR beta chain was sequenced in a study of T-cell memory formation after mild COVID-19. Overall study context: Clustering of TCRs was largely donor specific.

One entry per CDR3 protein results from TCRdb running MiXCR on the 5' RACE reads. The data show about 400,000 distinct CDR3 sequences, with roughly 15% seen just once and under 25% held by the top ten. This CDR3 is 14 amino acids long. Germline CDR1 reads SGHAT; CDR2 reads FQNNGV. Trimming left V 3 bases short and J 2 bases short, with 10 bases between. The receptor's source is a man between 18 and 29 years old who had mild COVID-19 (a few samples of this study predate the infection). Cell type and time point are not known. The rearrangement links TRBV11-2 to TRBJ2-5; D gene unclear. Sequenced: PBMCs or a T cell subset sorted from them (not recorded which). The CDR3 bases are TGTGCCAGCAGCTTTTCATTGAAACAAGAGACCCAGTACTTC. Translating it yields CASSFSLKQETQYF.